A single sample gave rise to the 8 T cell receptor beta chains below, sequenced in a study of T cells in tuberculosis. Time point defined: new active TB diagnosis, blood taken before or within 7 days of starting treatment. Profiling relied on immunoSEQ multiplex PCR, and the TCRdb table lists in-frame clones only, not all of them. Among tens of thousands of clones listed, roughly 96% were seen once. Specimen: PBMCs, collected at tuberculosis diagnosis. The receptors here all came from an adult with tuberculosis.

The rearrangement uses TRBV7-9 and TRBJ1-1; 10 bases map to TRBD1. CDR1 and CDR2 from the germline V gene are SEHNR and FQNEAQ (reference sequence). This CDR3 contains 16 residues. The V gene end was trimmed by 1 base and the J gene end by 1 base; junction bases not matched to a gene: 3. CDR3 in amino acids: CASSLGQGAPNTEAFF. The DNA of the CDR3 is TGTGCCAGCAGCTTAGGACAGGGGGCGCCGAACACTGAAGCTTTCTTT.

The chain uses TRBV4-1 and TRBJ2-7, with 8 bases identical to TRBD2. With V trimmed by 0 bases and J by 4 bases, 5 bases remained unmatched. This CDR3 is built from 15 residues. Germline CDR1 MGHRA, CDR2 YSYEKL. DNA of the CDR3: TGCGCCAGCAGCCAAGAGGAAACTAGCGGTTACGAGCAGTACTTC. Amino acid sequence: CASSQEETSGYEQYF.

V usage is TRBV18 and J usage is TRBJ2-2, with 10 bases matching TRBD2. The V gene end was trimmed by 5 bases and the J gene end by 5 bases; junction bases not matched to a gene: 14. The CDR3 contains 18 residues. Per germline, CDR1 KGHSH and CDR2 LQKENI. CDR3 amino acids: CASSFTSAGGPRTGELFF. As DNA, the CDR3 is TGTGCCAGCTCATTCACCTCAGCGGGAGGGCCGAGAACCGGGGAGCTGTTTTTT.

The count of this clone is one. This chain links TRBV6-1 with TRBJ2-2, with D perhaps TRBD1 (6 bases). CDR1 and CDR2 (germline): MNHNS, SASEGT. Trimming cost V 6 bases and J 5 bases, with 13 bases left between them. This CDR3 has 14 amino acids. Here the CDR3 reads CASRPTGRTGELFF. In DNA form, the CDR3 reads TGTGCCAGCAGGCCTACAGGGAGAACCGGGGAGCTGTTTTTT.

This chain links TRBV28 with TRBJ2-7; the match to TRBD1 covers 8 bases. Germline loops: CDR1 MDHEN, CDR2 SYDVKM. Trimming cost V 7 bases and J 7 bases; bases outside gene matches: 12. This CDR3 has 14 amino acids. The CDR3 region is CASTRTGNRGEQYF. CDR3 nucleotide sequence: TGTGCCAGCACTCGGACAGGGAATAGGGGGGAGCAGTACTTC.

The CDR3 loop reads CASSYSSGLGYNEQFF. The CDR3 nucleotides read TGTGCCAGCAGTTACTCGAGCGGGTTGGGCTACAATGAGCAGTTCTTC. This chain uses TRBV6-5 with TRBJ2-1, with D tentatively TRBD2 (6 bases). V was pared by 0 bases and J by 3 bases, with 12 bases between. Germline loops: CDR1 MNHEY, CDR2 SVGAGI. There are 16 residues in the CDR3.

The J gene is TRBJ2-2, the V gene TRBV6-5; D unclear. V shed 7 bases and J shed 4 bases, with 13 bases lying between them. Germline CDR1 and CDR2: MNHEY and SVGAGI. The CDR3 sequence is 14 residues long. The CDR3 reads CASTALGATGELFF. The CDR3 DNA reads TGTGCCAGCACCGCGCTAGGAGCCACCGGGGAGCTGTTTTTT.

V usage is TRBV10-2 and J usage is TRBJ2-1; the match to TRBD2 covers 11 bases. The germline CDR1 and CDR2 sequences are WSHSY and SAAADI. The CDR3 consists of 17 residues. With 3 bases clipped from V and 3 bases from J, the junction kept 7 bases outside the gene matches. DNA for the CDR3: TGCGCCAGCAGTGACAGCTTGGGACTAGCGGACTACAATGAGCAGTTCTTC. This translates into CASSDSLGLADYNEQFF.